These T cell receptor beta chains were read from a single sample in a study of shared clonotypes between healthy human individuals. Measured with immunoSEQ multiplex PCR; TCRdb has only the in-frame clones, and not every one. Of around 120,000 clones in the sample, 67% were seen once. Source material: memory CD8+ T cells sorted from blood. Every receptor here comes from a woman aged 30 to 39 in good health. Each CDR3 is given with its conserved first and last residue. A D gene is named only where the DNA matches it firmly. Rows give clone size only sometimes, using once, few, many, or a class for an expanded clone.

V gene	clone size	D gene	J gene	CDR3 DNA	CDR3 protein
TRBV4-2	once	NA	TRBJ2-7	TGTGCCAGCAGCCAAGGCGGGGGCCTCTCGGGTGGCGACGAGCAGTACTTC	CASSQGGGLSGGDEQYF
TRBV28	NA	NA	TRBJ1-3	TGTGCCAGCAGTTCGAGCGGGCGAGAAAACACCATATATTTT	CASSSSGRENTIYF
TRBV2	few	NA	TRBJ2-3	TGTGCCAGCGTCGGCGCGAACACAGATACGCAGTATTTT	CASVGANTDTQYF
TRBV5-1	few	NA	TRBJ2-3	TGCGCCAGCGGTTCTGTGGATGAGGCAGATACGCAGTATTTT	CASGSVDEADTQYF
TRBV6-1	NA	NA	TRBJ1-1	TGTGCCAGCGGCGGGAGATCCACTGAAGCTTTCTTT	CASGGRSTEAFF
TRBV19	many	NA	TRBJ2-7	TGTGCCAGTACCCAAGCGGAGGGGCGGTACGAGCAGTACTTC	CASTQAEGRYEQYF
TRBV9	NA	NA	TRBJ2-2	TGTGCCAGCAGCGTAGCGACCCTTACCGGGGAGCTGTTTTTT	CASSVATLTGELFF
TRBV19	NA	TRBD2	TRBJ2-1	TGTGCCAGTACCCCCTCCGGACTAGCGGGGCCCGTTAAGCAGTTCTTC	CASTPSGLAGPVKQFF
TRBV7-9	NA	NA	TRBJ2-3	TGTGCCAGCAGCCCTAGCGCTGAGAGCACAGATACGCAGTATTTT	CASSPSAESTDTQYF
TRBV4-2	NA	NA	TRBJ1-1	TGTGCCAGCAGCCATTGGTCTCGGAAGCCGCTGGACGAAGCTTTCTTT	CASSHWSRKPLDEAFF
TRBV19	NA	TRBD1	TRBJ1-1	TGTGCCAGTTTGGACAGGGCTAGCGGGAACACTGAAGCTTTCTTT	CASLDRASGNTEAFF
TRBV21-1	NA	NA	TRBJ1-1	TGTGCCAGGGGAGGTACCGACGTGGACGACACTGAAGCTTTCTTT	CARGGTDVDDTEAFF
TRBV27	NA	NA	TRBJ2-1	TGTGCCAGCAGTTTATCATTACCCAATGAGCAGTTCTTC	CASSLSLPNEQFF
TRBV6-5	NA	TRBD2	TRBJ2-1	TGTGCCAGCGGCCGCGGGAGTGGGTCCTACAATGAGCAGTTCTTC	CASGRGSGSYNEQFF
TRBV6-6	few	NA	TRBJ1-5	TGTGCCAGCAGCCGCACCGCGGGGGGGTACAATCAGCCCCAGCATTTT	CASSRTAGGYNQPQHF
TRBV9	NA	TRBD1	TRBJ2-2	TGTGCCAGCAGCGTCGAAACAGGGGGCACCGGGGAGCTGTTTTTT	CASSVETGGTGELFF
TRBV28	NA	NA	TRBJ1-2	TGTGCCAGCAGGTTAACAGGAAACTATGGCTACACCTTC	CASRLTGNYGYTF
TRBV23-1	NA	TRBD1	TRBJ2-7	TGCGCCAGCAGTCAATCGTCGCGGACAGGCTCCTACGAGCAGTACTTC	CASSQSSRTGSYEQYF
TRBV27	NA	NA	TRBJ2-1	TGTGCCAGCAGTTCGAATGAGCAGTTCTTC	CASSSNEQFF
TRBV19	few	TRBD1	TRBJ2-6	TGTGCCAGTAGTATTTACAGGGGGTTCGGGGCCAACGTCCTGACTTTC	CASSIYRGFGANVLTF
TRBV28	NA	TRBD2	TRBJ2-7	TGTGCCAGCAGTTATAGCGGGAGAGGGCGGGGCGAGCAGTACTTC	CASSYSGRGRGEQYF
TRBV28	many	NA	TRBJ1-5	TGTGCCAGCACAGGTACCGTGTATCCCAATCAGCCCCAGCATTTT	CASTGTVYPNQPQHF
TRBV28	once	NA	TRBJ2-2	TGTGCCAGCAGTTTATGGGTATTACGACGTCACACCGGGGAGCTGTTTTTT	CASSLWVLRRHTGELFF
TRBV4-1	few	NA	TRBJ2-3	TGCGCCAGCAGCCAAGATATCCCCAGGGGGGGTGGAGATACGCAGTATTTT	CASSQDIPRGGGDTQYF
TRBV2	NA	NA	TRBJ1-2	TGTGCCAGCACCGATAAGCCGGGCTATGGCTACACCTTC	CASTDKPGYGYTF
TRBV5-8	NA	NA	TRBJ1-3	TGTGCCAGCAGCTCCCGTCTACAGTTCTCTGGAAACACCATATATTTT	CASSSRLQFSGNTIYF
TRBV28	NA	NA	TRBJ1-4	TGTGCCAGCAGTTTAGCTGCGTCGGCCGTTATAGTGAAACTGTTTTTT	CASSLAASAVIVKLFF
TRBV7-8	NA	NA	TRBJ1-2	TGTGCCAGCAGCCACGCCCGGGAGAGCCAATATGGCTACACCTTC	CASSHARESQYGYTF
TRBV5-6	NA	NA	TRBJ2-2	TGTGCCAGCAGTTTTGACGCCCACACCGGGGAGCTGTTTTTT	CASSFDAHTGELFF
TRBV6-5	few	NA	TRBJ2-5	TGTGCCAGCAGTTACCTAGGGGGAGAGACCCAGTACTTC	CASSYLGGETQYF
TRBV5-1	once	NA	TRBJ1-2	TGCGCCAGCAGCTTGGCCGGGAATGGCTACACCTTC	CASSLAGNGYTF
TRBV25-1	once	NA	TRBJ2-3	TGTGCCAGCACCCTATCAGTTGGGGCGACAGATACGCAGTATTTT	CASTLSVGATDTQYF
TRBV4-2	NA	NA	TRBJ2-2	TGTGCCAGCAGCCAAGAACAGGGATACACCGGGGAGCTGTTTTTT	CASSQEQGYTGELFF
TRBV27	NA	TRBD2	TRBJ2-7	TGTGCCAGCAGTCCCCTGGGACTAGCGGGAGTGCTTATCGGCGAGCAGTACTTC	CASSPLGLAGVLIGEQYF
TRBV28	NA	TRBD1	TRBJ2-1	TGTGCCAGCAGTTTGTCGGGACAGCCATTGGATGAGCAGTTCTTC	CASSLSGQPLDEQFF
TRBV14	NA	TRBD2	TRBJ2-5	TGTGCCAGCAGCCATGGTCCGCGACTAGCGGGATGGTTGCAGGAGACCCAGTACTTC	CASSHGPRLAGWLQETQYF
TRBV5-1	NA	TRBD2	TRBJ2-7	TGCGCCAGCAGCTCCCTAGCGGGAGAACGCGAGCAGTACTTC	CASSSLAGEREQYF
TRBV7-9	few	NA	TRBJ2-7	TGTGCCAGCAGCTTAGCGCTTACAGCCTACGAGCAGTACTTC	CASSLALTAYEQYF
TRBV15	NA	NA	TRBJ1-2	TGTGCCACCAGCTGGTGTGGAAAGACCTATGGCTACACCTTC	CATSWCGKTYGYTF
TRBV6-4	many	NA	TRBJ2-1	TGTGCCAGCAGTGACTCAGAAATCAATGAGCAGTTCTTC	CASSDSEINEQFF
TRBV7-9	NA	TRBD1	TRBJ2-5	TGTGCCAGCAGCTCCCGGGACAGAGCAGAGACCCAGTACTTC	CASSSRDRAETQYF
TRBV11-2	NA	NA	TRBJ2-2	TGTGCCAGCAGCCCATCAGGGGCGGGCGGGGAGCTGTTTTTT	CASSPSGAGGELFF
TRBV9	once	TRBD2	TRBJ2-1	TGTGCCAGCAGCGAGGGACTAGGCGGCTACAATGAGCAGTTCTTC	CASSEGLGGYNEQFF
TRBV6-1	NA	NA	TRBJ1-2	TGTGCCAGCAGGAAACTCAAGGGGAACTATGGCTACACCTTC	CASRKLKGNYGYTF
TRBV10-1	NA	NA	TRBJ1-1	TGCGCCAGCAGTGAGATTTTGGACACTGAAGCTTTCTTT	CASSEILDTEAFF
TRBV5-4	NA	NA	TRBJ2-3	TGTGCCAGCAGCCCAGGCTATGGGGCTACGCAGTATTTT	CASSPGYGATQYF
TRBV28	NA	NA	TRBJ1-3	TGTGCCAGCAGTTTTTCAGGAGGAGAAGGAGGAAACACCATATATTTT	CASSFSGGEGGNTIYF
TRBV19	NA	NA	TRBJ2-1	TGTGCCAGTAGTATAGATCAATACAATGAGCAGTTCTTC	CASSIDQYNEQFF
TRBV19	NA	NA	TRBJ2-7	TGTGCCAGTAGTATGGTGGGACGCCGAACCTACGAGCAGTACTTC	CASSMVGRRTYEQYF